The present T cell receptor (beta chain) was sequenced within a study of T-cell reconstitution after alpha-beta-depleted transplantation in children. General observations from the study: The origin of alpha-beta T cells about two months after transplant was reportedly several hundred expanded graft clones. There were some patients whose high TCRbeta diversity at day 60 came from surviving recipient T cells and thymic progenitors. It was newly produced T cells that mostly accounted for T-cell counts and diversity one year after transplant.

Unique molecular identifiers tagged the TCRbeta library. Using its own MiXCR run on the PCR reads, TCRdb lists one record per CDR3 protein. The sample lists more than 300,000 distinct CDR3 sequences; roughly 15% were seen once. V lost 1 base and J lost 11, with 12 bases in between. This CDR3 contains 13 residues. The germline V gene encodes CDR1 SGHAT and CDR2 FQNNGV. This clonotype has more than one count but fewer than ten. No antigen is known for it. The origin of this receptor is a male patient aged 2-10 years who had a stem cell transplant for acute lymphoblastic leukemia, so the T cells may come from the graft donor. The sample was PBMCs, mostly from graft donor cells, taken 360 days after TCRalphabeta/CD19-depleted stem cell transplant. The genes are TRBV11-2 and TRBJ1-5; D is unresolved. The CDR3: CASSLARSTTQHF. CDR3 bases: TGTGCCAGCAGCTTAGCCCGGTCGACAACCCAGCATTTT.